The 28 T cell receptor beta chains presented below share a single source sample, sequenced in a study of blood T cells in healthy people across ages. Combining a sample-barcoded 5' primer with a J-beta primer mix, a second PCR ran for 7 to 11 cycles. A single record per CDR3 protein comes from TCRdb applying MiXCR to the 5' RACE reads. This table holds 1.8 million or so distinct CDR3 sequences, roughly two fifths found once. The sequenced sample consisted of blood. The receptors were sampled from a human donor in good health.

This clonotype was observed a handful of times. The rearrangement joins TRBV7-2 to TRBJ2-2, with D hard to call. V lost 0 bases and J lost 1, with 9 bases in between. Germline V gene sequence: CDR1 SGHTA, CDR2 FQGNSA. The CDR3 is 16 residues long. CDR3 amino acids: CASSLAIYKNTGELFF. In nucleotides, the CDR3 is TGTGCCAGCAGCTTAGCCATATATAAGAACACCGGGGAGCTGTTTTTT. The full variable domain, its missing parts supplied by reference TRBV7-2 and TRBJ2-2, is GAGVSQSPSNKVTEKGKDVELRCDPISGHTALYWYRQSLGQGLEFLIYFQGNSAPDKSGLPSDRFSAERTGGSVSTLTIQRTQQEDSAVYLCASSLAIYKNTGELFFGEGSRLTVL.

Points on this clonotype: One junction end does not reproduce the germline sequence, and a read error may be involved. The gene calls are TRBV7-9 and TRBJ1-2; D ambiguous. CDR1 is SEHNR and CDR2 is FQNEAQ in the germline V gene (reference sequence). The CDR3 sequence is 13 residues long. CDR3 sequence: CASSLGELYGYTF. As DNA, the CDR3 is TGTGCCAGCAGCTTAGGGGAGTTGTATGGTTACACCTTC.

The gene calls are TRBV5-1 and TRBJ2-1, with 8 bases lining up with TRBD2. The germline V gene encodes CDR1 SGHRS and CDR2 YFSETQ. The CDR3 runs 17 residues. V lost 4 bases and J lost 8; bases outside the gene matches: 17. The CDR3 coding sequence is TGCGCCAGCAGCATCCCCAGTGCCGGGGGGGCTTCAGATGAGCAGTTCTTC. This translates into CASSIPSAGGASDEQFF.

The rearrangement uses TRBV6-5 and TRBJ1-6, with a tentative D call TRBD1 (6 bases). The ends were cut back, 2 bases at V and 0 bases at J, with 11 bases in the middle. The germline V gene has CDR1 MNHEY and CDR2 SVGAGI. The CDR3 runs to 17 residues. Here the CDR3 reads CASSYGGPSSYNSPLHF. DNA for the CDR3: TGTGCCAGCAGTTACGGGGGCCCCAGCTCCTATAATTCACCCCTCCACTTT.

The chain couples TRBV5-5 to TRBJ1-4; D is unclear. The germline CDR1 and CDR2 sequences are SGHKS and YYEKEE (reference sequence). This CDR3 is 13 amino acids long. V was cut by 7 bases and J by 8 bases, with 15 bases left in between. CDR3 loop: CASARVAEEKLFF. For the CDR3, the DNA is TGTGCCAGCGCGCGGGTGGCAGAGGAAAAACTGTTTTTT. Supplemented by reference TRBV5-5 and TRBJ1-4, the full variable domain reads DAGVTQSPTHLIKTRGQQVTLRCSPISGHKSVSWYQQVLGQGPQFIFQYYEKEERGRGNFPDRFSARQFPNYSSELNVNALLLGDSALYLCASARVAEEKLFFGSGTQLSVL.

In this sample, this clonotype turned up a few times. V is TRBV4-3 and J is TRBJ2-5; 9 bases agree with TRBD2. The CDR3 sequence is 19 residues long. CDR1 and CDR2 (germline): LGHNA, YSLEER. V lost 0 bases, J lost 5 bases, and 16 bases stayed unmatched. The CDR3 is CASSQEKESPSGGWETQYF. CDR3 DNA sequence: TGCGCCAGCAGCCAAGAGAAGGAATCTCCCAGCGGGGGGTGGGAGACCCAGTACTTC.

This clonotype has only a few counts. CDR3 region: CASRETGETEAFF. As DNA, the CDR3 is TGTGCCAGCAGAGAAACAGGGGAGACTGAAGCTTTCTTT. V and J are TRBV7-6 and TRBJ1-1, with 7 bases that match TRBD1. The CDR3 consists of 13 residues. With 6 bases clipped from V and 5 bases from J, the junction kept 6 bases outside the gene matches. Germline loops: CDR1 SGHVS, CDR2 FNYEAQ.

This clonotype has more than one count but fewer than ten. The chain has TRBV6-6 and TRBJ2-7, with 7 bases that match TRBD1. CDR1 is MNHNY, CDR2 SVGAGI, per germline (reference sequence). Losses at the gene ends were 5 bases for V and 3 bases for J; bases not matched to a gene: 10. CDR3 length: 15 residues. Here the CDR3 DNA reads TGTGCCAGCAGTCGTTTAAGGGACAGCCTCTACGAGCAGTACTTC. It yields the protein CASSRLRDSLYEQYF.

V and J are TRBV20-1 and TRBJ2-6; 8 bases map to TRBD1. The CDR3 length is 19 residues. V lost 3 bases, J lost 0 bases, and 13 bases stayed unmatched. The V gene's germline CDR1 is DFQATT and CDR2 SNEGSKA (reference sequence). The CDR3, as DNA: TGCAGTGCTAGGGCTCCTAGTGGGACAGGCGTCTCTGGGGCCAACGTCCTGACTTTC. It codes for CSARAPSGTGVSGANVLTF.

In this sample, this clonotype turned up a few times. The chain recombines TRBV20-1 with TRBJ2-7, with D tentatively TRBD1 (6 bases). CDR1 and CDR2 from the germline V gene are DFQATT and SNEGSKA (reference sequence). The CDR3 loop spans 12 amino acids. Deletions cut 4 bases from V and 4 bases from J, with 11 bases between. CDR3 nucleotides: TGCAGTGCTACTCAACAGGGATACGAGCAGTACTTC. It is translated as CSATQQGYEQYF.

V gene TRBV28 combines with J gene TRBJ2-3; 10 bases match TRBD2. CDR3 length: 17 amino acids. Germline V gene sequence: CDR1 MDHEN, CDR2 SYDVKM. The V gene end was trimmed by 2 bases and the J gene end by 1 base; junction bases not matched to a gene: 6. Written as DNA, the CDR3 is TGTGCCAGCAGTTTACACTATACTAGCGGGGGCACAGATACGCAGTATTTT. Its translation: CASSLHYTSGGTDTQYF.

This clonotype was picked up many times. The V call is TRBV12-3 or TRBV12-4, the J call TRBJ2-3, with 9 positions matching TRBD1. The CDR3 spans 15 residues. The J segment lost 4 bases and the V segment lost 1 base, leaving 3 bases of the junction unmatched. The CDR3 here is CASSLGTGVADTQYF. CDR3 bases: TGTGCCAGCAGTTTAGGGACAGGGGTTGCAGATACGCAGTATTTT.

This clonotype was detected a few times. The CDR3 spells CATLTGSNYGYTF. The CDR3 nucleotides are TGTGCCACACTGACAGGGAGTAACTATGGCTACACCTTC. The chain recombines TRBV12-3 or TRBV12-4 with TRBJ1-2; 7 bases are a match to TRBD1. The junction had 6 bases not matched to a gene; V was cut back by 10 bases and J by 1 base. The CDR3 runs to 13 residues.

Concerning this clonotype itself: Here the CDR3 omits its conserved ending phenylalanine or tryptophan, so a read error is the likely source. The genes are TRBV12-3 or TRBV12-4 and TRBJ1-5; TRBD1 matches 7 bases. The CDR3 has 14 residues. J lost 4 bases, V lost 5 bases, and 5 bases had no gene match. The CDR3 DNA sequence: TGTGCCAGCAGTAGACAGGGTTGGAATCAGCCCCAGCATGTT. Translation: CASSRQGWNQPQHV.

This clonotype was recorded many times. In DNA, the CDR3 is TGTGCCAGCAGTCCCCGGGAAACGGGGGAGGGGTTCTTC. It codes for CASSPRETGEGFF. The chain employs TRBV6-2 or TRBV6-3 and TRBJ2-1; 7 positions match TRBD2. The CDR3 covers 13 residues. Per germline, CDR1 MNHEY and CDR2 SVGEGT. The J segment lost 15 bases and the V segment lost 5 bases, leaving 13 bases of the junction unmatched.

V usage is TRBV29-1 and J usage is TRBJ1-1; D remains unclear. V lost 3 bases, J lost 5 bases, and 13 bases lay in between. There are 13 residues in the CDR3. Looked up from germline, CDR1 is SQVTM and CDR2 is ANQGSEA. CDR3 loop: CSVDWGYGTEAFF. The CDR3 DNA reads TGCAGCGTTGATTGGGGTTATGGGACTGAAGCTTTCTTT.

A single count supports this clonotype. This chain joins TRBV21-1 and TRBJ2-3; TRBD1 is taken as the D call from the table, unchecked against the DNA. TRBV21-1 is termed a pseudogene. This CDR3 region has 15 residues. CDR3 loop: CASSKMATGTDTQYF. In nucleotides, the CDR3 is TGTGCCAGCAGCAAGATGGCGACAGGCACAGATACGCAGTATTTT.

The chain is built from TRBV9 and TRBJ2-3; 10 bases are a match to TRBD2. V lost 4 bases, J lost 4 bases, and 6 bases stayed unmatched. CDR3 length: 15 amino acids. Germline assignment: CDR1 SGDLS and CDR2 YYNGEE. DNA of the CDR3: TGTGCCAGCAGCCCGCTAGCGGGGGATTCAGATACGCAGTATTTT. It specifies CASSPLAGDSDTQYF.

This sequence joins TRBV6-5 and TRBJ1-2; 8 bases line up with TRBD1. Per the germline V gene, CDR1 is MNHEY and CDR2 is SVGAGI. Trimming cost V 6 bases and J 4 bases; bases outside gene matches: 10. The CDR3 has 15 amino acids. CDR3 protein: CASRRDRRVGYGYTF. The CDR3 bases are TGTGCCAGCAGGCGGGACAGGCGGGTGGGCTATGGCTACACCTTC.

Concerning this clonotype itself: A much larger clone differs from this one at a single base, so this may be a read error. The V call is TRBV10-3, the J call TRBJ2-4, with D possibly being TRBD1 or TRBD2 (6 bases each). The J call may be in error: the DNA end matches TRBJ2-7 better. Per the germline V gene, CDR1 is ENHRY and CDR2 is SYGVKD. The CDR3 extends over 14 amino acids. CDR3 sequence reads: CAISRGLNSYEQYF. The CDR3 bases are TGTGCCATCAGTCGGGGGCTAAACTCCTACGAGCAGTACTTC.

Concerning this clonotype: The junction and the germline gene differ at one end; a read error may be behind it. V and J are TRBV5-1 and TRBJ2-7; TRBD2 agrees at 9 bases. The J call may be incorrect, as the DNA end agrees better with TRBJ2-5. Germline values: CDR1 SGHRS, CDR2 YFSETQ. CDR3 length equals 14 residues. DNA for the CDR3: TGTGCCAGCAGTTTAGAAGCGGGGGGAGAGACCCAGTACTTC. Its translation: CASSLEAGGETQYF.

J is TRBJ2-2 and V is TRBV20-1; TRBD2 matches at 15 bases. V gave up 1 base and J gave up 1 base; unmatched junction bases: 10. Germline values: CDR1 DFQATT, CDR2 SNEGSKA (reference sequence). The CDR3 is 20 residues long. CDR3 DNA: TGCAGTGCTAGAGCGCCGACCGGGACTAGCGGGGGGATGAACACCGGGGAGCTGTTTTTT. It is translated as CSARAPTGTSGGMNTGELFF.

This clonotype was seen just once. A clone one base away is much larger, so this may be a read error. This chain joins TRBV7-2 and TRBJ2-5; a possible D gene is TRBD2 (5 bases). This CDR3 has 16 amino acids. CDR1 is SGHTA, CDR2 FQGNSA, per germline. The CDR3 region has the DNA TGTGCCAACAGCTCGATCCCCCGCGGGTTAGGGGAGACCCAGTACTTC. The encoded protein is CANSSIPRGLGETQYF.

This clonotype was seen only a few times. This chain connects TRBV10-3 to TRBJ2-7, with 10 positions matching TRBD1. CDR3 size: 15 residues. The V gene end was trimmed by 3 bases and the J gene end by 4 bases; junction bases not matched to a gene: 6. Germline V gene data show CDR1 as ENHRY and CDR2 as SYGVKD. The chain's CDR3 is CAISDPGQGRYEQYF. CDR3 nucleotide sequence: TGTGCCATCAGTGACCCGGGACAGGGGAGATACGAGCAGTACTTC.

The chain recombines TRBV4-3 with TRBJ2-3; 7 bases fit TRBD2. Per the germline V gene, CDR1 is LGHNA and CDR2 is YSLEER. V lost 3 bases, J lost 2 bases, and 5 bases stayed unmatched. This CDR3 is 15 amino acids long. The CDR3 is CASSHGLAATDTQYF. CDR3 in DNA: TGCGCCAGCAGCCACGGGCTAGCGGCCACAGATACGCAGTATTTT.

About this clonotype itself: At one end, the junction sequence differs from germline, possibly due to a read error. This chain links TRBV20-1 with TRBJ2-5; the match to TRBD2 covers 10 bases. Germline assignment: CDR1 DFQATT and CDR2 SNEGSKA (reference sequence). The CDR3 totals 14 residues. The CDR3 DNA sequence: TGCAGTGCAAGAGCGGGGGGGCTAGGGGAGACCCAGTACTTC. It codes for CSARAGGLGETQYF.

This clonotype was observed a handful of times. J is TRBJ2-7 and V is TRBV20-1, with 8 bases fitting TRBD2. Germline loops: CDR1 DFQATT, CDR2 SNEGSKA (reference sequence). The V segment lost 3 bases and the J segment 0 bases; nucleotides outside the gene matches: 7. This CDR3 region has 15 residues. The CDR3 loop reads CSARSSSGASYEQYF. The DNA for the CDR3 is TGCAGTGCTAGGTCGAGTAGCGGGGCCTCCTACGAGCAGTACTTC.

The CDR3, as DNA: TGCAGCGTCGTGGGCCCAGCGGGGGGCCAGGCCAAAAACATTCAGTACTTC. Its protein is CSVVGPAGGQAKNIQYF. The rearrangement links TRBV29-1 to TRBJ2-4, with TRBD2 matching 9 bases. The length of the CDR3 is 17 residues. Germline V gene sequence: CDR1 SQVTM, CDR2 ANQGSEA. V lost 6 bases and J lost 1; bases outside the gene matches: 13.